Listed here are 17 T cell receptor beta chains from one sample, sequenced in a study of shared T cell receptors in the human thymus. The method was immunoSEQ multiplex PCR; TCRdb's version includes in-frame clones alone and lacks a portion of them. The table lists hundreds of thousands of clones, 70% to 90% of them singletons. This sample also belongs to another study, concerning human thymus T cells.

Source material: thymocytes. These receptors originate from a girl less than two years old with a congenital heart defect.

The chain joins TRBV9 to TRBJ1-2; possible D gene TRBD1, 6 bases. The CDR3 contains 18 residues. V lost 0 bases and J 0 bases, leaving 18 bases between the germline ends. The germline V gene has CDR1 SGDLS and CDR2 YYNGEE. The CDR3: CASSVGHGEAGANYGYTF. The CDR3 DNA reads TGTGCCAGCAGCGTAGGGCACGGTGAGGCAGGGGCTAACTATGGCTACACCTTC.

This sequence joins TRBV10-3 and TRBJ1-1; the D gene is possibly TRBD1 (6 bases). Trimming removed 0 bases at V and 5 bases at J, with 16 bases between. The CDR3 consists of 16 residues. Germline V CDR1 and CDR2: ENHRY, SYGVKD. The CDR3 reads CAISESNREGKTEAFF. The CDR3 bases are TGTGCCATCAGTGAGTCGAACAGGGAAGGAAAAACTGAAGCTTTCTTT.

Here the CDR3 DNA reads TGTGCCAGCAGCCCCGGACGCGGGGGGCCTTCCTACGAGCAGTACTTC. Amino acids: CASSPGRGGPSYEQYF. This chain connects TRBV7-9 to TRBJ2-7, with 8 bases lining up with TRBD2. CDR1 and CDR2 from the germline V gene are SEHNR and FQNEAQ (reference sequence). The J segment lost 1 base and the V segment lost 5 bases, leaving 10 bases of the junction unmatched. This CDR3 is built from 16 residues.

In its sample, this clone was seen once. This rearrangement joins TRBV9 to TRBJ2-2; 8 nucleotides line up with TRBD2. The CDR3 consists of 18 residues. Germline V lookup: CDR1 SGDLS, CDR2 YYNGEE. After removal of 0 bases from V and 2 bases from J, the junction contained 9 bases not matched to a gene. CDR3 DNA sequence: TGTGCCAGCAGCGTAGGTAATAGCGGGGCTAGCAACACCGGGGAGCTGTTTTTT. It encodes CASSVGNSGASNTGELFF.

This clone has just one count. The CDR3: CASSLRDRGLVITEAFF. CDR3 nucleotides: TGTGCCAGCAGTTTGCGGGACAGAGGATTGGTAATCACTGAAGCTTTCTTT. J is TRBJ1-1 and V is TRBV7-8; 7 bases map to TRBD1. The CDR3 runs to 17 residues. Germline V CDR1 and CDR2: SGHVS, FQNEAQ. V lost 6 bases, J lost 4 bases, and 17 bases stayed unmatched.

The J gene is TRBJ1-1, the V gene TRBV27; 8 nucleotides agree with TRBD1. V shed 9 bases and J 3 bases; nucleotides not matched to a gene: 6. This CDR3 comprises 13 residues. Looked up from germline, CDR1 is MNHEY and CDR2 is SMNVEV (reference sequence). CDR3 sequence reads: CASTGGEHTEAFF. CDR3 sequence (DNA): TGTGCCAGTACAGGGGGTGAACACACTGAAGCTTTCTTT.

This chain connects TRBV20-1 to TRBJ1-1; D is undetermined. Germline loops: CDR1 DFQATT, CDR2 SNEGSKA (reference sequence). The CDR3 runs to 11 residues. Trimming took off 6 bases at V and 7 bases at J, with 12 bases between the two ends. The CDR3 reads CSASQRIEAFF. DNA of the CDR3: TGCAGTGCCTCACAGCGGATTGAAGCTTTCTTT.

V is TRBV9 and J is TRBJ2-5; TRBD2 agrees at 7 bases. J gave up 0 bases and V 4 bases, and 6 bases lay outside the gene matches. Per germline, CDR1 SGDLS and CDR2 YYNGEE. The CDR3 runs to 15 residues. The CDR3 reads CASSPPGRNQETQYF. The CDR3 DNA reads as TGTGCCAGCAGCCCTCCCGGGAGGAACCAAGAGACCCAGTACTTC.

The rearrangement joins TRBV4-2 to TRBJ2-5; 8 bases agree with TRBD2. The CDR3 covers 16 residues. With V trimmed by 4 bases and J by 6 bases, 13 bases remained unmatched. Germline CDR1 is LGHNA and CDR2 is YNFKEQ. The CDR3 sequence: CASSPLINGGGKTQYF. The CDR3 DNA reads TGTGCCAGCAGCCCGTTAATCAACGGGGGGGGGAAGACCCAGTACTTC.

The rearrangement joins TRBV5-6 to TRBJ1-1; TRBD1 aligns across 9 bases. Trimming at V came to 4 bases and at J to 6 bases, leaving 13 bases not matched to a gene. CDR3 length equals 16 residues. Germline V gene data show CDR1 as SGHDT and CDR2 as YYEEEE. The CDR3 loop is CASSPVDRDRASEAFF. CDR3 nucleotide sequence: TGTGCCAGCAGCCCAGTCGACCGGGACAGGGCGTCTGAAGCTTTCTTT.

The rearrangement links TRBV6-6 to TRBJ2-1; D might be TRBD2 (6 bases). This CDR3 contains 16 residues. With 0 bases removed from V and 3 bases from J, the gap between germline ends came to 12 bases. Germline V CDR1 and CDR2: MNHNY, SVGAGI (reference sequence). The chain's CDR3 is CASSYSVGGNYNEQFF. The CDR3 region has the DNA TGTGCCAGCAGTTACTCGGTCGGGGGAAACTACAATGAGCAGTTCTTC.

The J gene is TRBJ1-1, the V gene TRBV7-2, with TRBD1 as a possible D gene (6 bases). The CDR3 length is 15 residues. Germline CDR1 is SGHTA and CDR2 is FQGNSA. V was pared by 1 base and J by 4 bases, with 13 bases between. The CDR3 loop reads CASSLGVQGVTEAFF. The CDR3 DNA sequence: TGTGCCAGCAGCTTAGGGGTACAGGGAGTCACTGAAGCTTTCTTT.

The CDR3 is CASWTGGTEAFF. In DNA, the CDR3 is TGTGCCAGCTGGACAGGGGGCACTGAAGCTTTCTTT. The chain employs TRBV27 and TRBJ1-1; 10 nucleotides line up with TRBD1. V gave up 8 bases and J gave up 4 bases; unmatched junction bases: 1. The CDR3 runs to 12 residues. Germline-derived CDR1 and CDR2 are MNHEY and SMNVEV (reference sequence).

The chain combines TRBV5-5 with TRBJ2-5; TRBD2 might be the D (6 bases). This CDR3 spans 13 amino acids. V was cut by 5 bases and J by 4 bases, with 12 bases left in between. Germline CDR1 reads SGHKS; CDR2 reads YYEKEE (reference sequence). Here the CDR3 reads CASSRDLPETQYF. The DNA of the CDR3 is TGTGCCAGCAGTCGGGACTTACCAGAGACCCAGTACTTC. Based on the CDR3 plus reference TRBV5-5 and TRBJ2-5, the full variable domain is DAGVTQSPTHLIKTRGQQVTLRCSPISGHKSVSWYQQVLGQGPQFIFQYYEKEERGRGNFPDRFSARQFPNYSSELNVNALLLGDSALYLCASSRDLPETQYFGPGTRLLVL.

This clone was seen only a few times. The chain links TRBV6-1 to TRBJ2-3; tentative D call: TRBD2 (6 bases). Germline V CDR1 and CDR2: MNHNS, SASEGT. This CDR3 has 15 residues. V lost 3 bases, J lost 7 bases, and 17 bases lay in between. CDR3: CASSEVAASSHTQYF. CDR3 nucleotide sequence: TGTGCCAGCAGTGAGGTAGCGGCCTCTTCCCATACGCAGTATTTT.

The chain couples TRBV4-1 to TRBJ2-2; no clear D. With 4 bases removed from V and 1 base from J, the gap between germline ends came to 16 bases. Germline V gene sequence: CDR1 MGHRA, CDR2 YSYEKL. The CDR3 runs 17 residues. The CDR3 spells CASSLNQYGLNTGELFF. The CDR3 DNA follows: TGCGCCAGCAGCCTAAACCAATACGGGTTGAACACCGGGGAGCTGTTTTTT.

This clone has only one observation. This chain uses TRBV7-2 with TRBJ1-3, with D unclear. Germline loops: CDR1 SGHTA, CDR2 FQGNSA. Trimming cost V 5 bases and J 0 bases, with 5 bases left between them. The CDR3 is 13 amino acids. The CDR3: CASSPSSGNTIYF. The CDR3 nucleotides are TGTGCCAGCAGCCCTAGCTCTGGAAACACCATATATTTT.